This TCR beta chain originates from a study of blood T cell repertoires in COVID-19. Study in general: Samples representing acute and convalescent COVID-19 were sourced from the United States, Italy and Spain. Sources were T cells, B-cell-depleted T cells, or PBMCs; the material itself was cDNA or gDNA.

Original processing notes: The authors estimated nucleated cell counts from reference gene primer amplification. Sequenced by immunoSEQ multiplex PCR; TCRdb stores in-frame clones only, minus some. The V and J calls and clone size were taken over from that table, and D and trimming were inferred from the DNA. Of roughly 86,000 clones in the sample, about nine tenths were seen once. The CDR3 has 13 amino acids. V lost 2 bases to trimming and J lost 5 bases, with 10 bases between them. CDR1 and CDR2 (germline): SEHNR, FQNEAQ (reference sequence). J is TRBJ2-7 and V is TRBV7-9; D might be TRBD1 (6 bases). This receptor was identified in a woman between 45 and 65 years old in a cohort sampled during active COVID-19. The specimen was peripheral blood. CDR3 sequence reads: CASSLPGADEQYF. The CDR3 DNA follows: TGTGCCAGCAGCTTACCAGGGGCGGACGAGCAGTACTTC.